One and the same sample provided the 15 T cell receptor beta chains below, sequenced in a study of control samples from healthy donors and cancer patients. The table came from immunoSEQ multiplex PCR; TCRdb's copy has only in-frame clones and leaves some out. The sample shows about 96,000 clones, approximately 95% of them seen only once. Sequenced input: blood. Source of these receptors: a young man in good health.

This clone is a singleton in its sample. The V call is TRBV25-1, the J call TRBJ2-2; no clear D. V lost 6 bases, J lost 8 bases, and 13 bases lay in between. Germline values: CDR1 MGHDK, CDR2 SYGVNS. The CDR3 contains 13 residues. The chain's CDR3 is CASRSLGEGELFF. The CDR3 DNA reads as TGTGCCAGCAGAAGCCTCGGAGAAGGGGAGCTGTTTTTT. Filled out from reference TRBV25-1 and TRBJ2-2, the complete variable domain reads EADIYQTPRYLVIGTGKKITLECSQTMGHDKMYWYQQDPGMELHLIHYSYGVNSTEKGDLSSESTVSRIRTEHFPLTLESARPSHTSQYLCASRSLGEGELFFGEGSRLTVL.

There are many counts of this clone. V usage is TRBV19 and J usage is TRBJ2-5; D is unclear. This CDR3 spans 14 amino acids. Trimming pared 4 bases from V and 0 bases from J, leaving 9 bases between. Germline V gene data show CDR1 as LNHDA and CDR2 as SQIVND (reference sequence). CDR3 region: CASSKTVDQETQYF. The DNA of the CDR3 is TGTGCCAGTAGTAAAACGGTGGACCAAGAGACCCAGTACTTC.

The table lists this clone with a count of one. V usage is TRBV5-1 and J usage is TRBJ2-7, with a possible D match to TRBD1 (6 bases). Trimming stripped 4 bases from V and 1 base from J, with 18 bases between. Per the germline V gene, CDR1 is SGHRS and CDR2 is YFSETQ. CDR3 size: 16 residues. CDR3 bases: TGCGCCAGCAGCCAGCCTCGCTGGGGGCAGTCCTACGAGCAGTACTTC. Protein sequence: CASSQPRWGQSYEQYF.

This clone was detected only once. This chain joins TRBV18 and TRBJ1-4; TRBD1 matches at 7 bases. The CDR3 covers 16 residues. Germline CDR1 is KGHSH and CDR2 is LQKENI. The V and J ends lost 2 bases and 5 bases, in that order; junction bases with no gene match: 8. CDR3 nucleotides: TGTGCCAGCTCACCATCCCAGGGGGGGGCCAATGAAAAACTGTTTTTT. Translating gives CASSPSQGGANEKLFF.

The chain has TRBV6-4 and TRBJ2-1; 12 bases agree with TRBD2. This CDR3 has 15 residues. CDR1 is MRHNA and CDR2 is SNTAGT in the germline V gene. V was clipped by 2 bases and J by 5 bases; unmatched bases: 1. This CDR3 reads CASSDRLAGDNEQFF. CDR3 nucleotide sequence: TGTGCCAGCAGTGACCGACTAGCGGGAGACAATGAGCAGTTCTTC.

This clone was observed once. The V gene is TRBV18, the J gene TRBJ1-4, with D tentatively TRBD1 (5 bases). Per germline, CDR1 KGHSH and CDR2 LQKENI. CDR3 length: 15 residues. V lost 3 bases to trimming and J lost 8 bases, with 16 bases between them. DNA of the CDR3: TGTGCCAGCTCACCCTCCGGGACCTGGGGAGAAAAACTGTTTTTT. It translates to CASSPSGTWGEKLFF.

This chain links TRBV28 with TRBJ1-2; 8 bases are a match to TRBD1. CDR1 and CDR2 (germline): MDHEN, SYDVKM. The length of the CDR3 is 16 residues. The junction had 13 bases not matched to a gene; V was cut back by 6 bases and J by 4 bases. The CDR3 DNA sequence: TGTGCCAGCAGCCGCCTGGACAGGGAAGTGGGCTATGGCTACACCTTC. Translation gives CASSRLDREVGYGYTF.

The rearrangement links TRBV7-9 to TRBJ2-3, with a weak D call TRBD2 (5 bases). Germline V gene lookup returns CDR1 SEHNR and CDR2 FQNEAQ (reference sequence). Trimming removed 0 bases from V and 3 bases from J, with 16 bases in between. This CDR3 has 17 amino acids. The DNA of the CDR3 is TGTGCCAGCAGCTTAGCGGGTGGGAGCTTATTGACAGATACGCAGTATTTT. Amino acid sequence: CASSLAGGSLLTDTQYF.

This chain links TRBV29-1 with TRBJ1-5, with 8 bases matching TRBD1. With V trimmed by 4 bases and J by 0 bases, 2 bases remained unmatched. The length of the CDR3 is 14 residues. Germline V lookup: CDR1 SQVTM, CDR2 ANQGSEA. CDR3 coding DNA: TGCAGCGTTGGGACAGGGTTTAGCAATCAGCCCCAGCATTTT. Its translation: CSVGTGFSNQPQHF.

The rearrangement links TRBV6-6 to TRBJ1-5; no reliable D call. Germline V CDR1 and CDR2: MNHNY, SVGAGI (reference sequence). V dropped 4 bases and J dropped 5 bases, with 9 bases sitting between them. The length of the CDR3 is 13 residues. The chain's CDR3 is CASSFPTYQPQHF. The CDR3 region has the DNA TGTGCCAGCAGTTTCCCGACCTATCAGCCCCAGCATTTT.

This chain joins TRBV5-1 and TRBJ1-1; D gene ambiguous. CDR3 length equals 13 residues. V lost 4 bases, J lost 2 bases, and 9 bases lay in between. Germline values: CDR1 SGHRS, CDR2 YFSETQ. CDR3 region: CASSLKGNTEAFF. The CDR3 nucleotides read TGCGCCAGCAGCCTCAAAGGAAACACTGAAGCTTTCTTT.

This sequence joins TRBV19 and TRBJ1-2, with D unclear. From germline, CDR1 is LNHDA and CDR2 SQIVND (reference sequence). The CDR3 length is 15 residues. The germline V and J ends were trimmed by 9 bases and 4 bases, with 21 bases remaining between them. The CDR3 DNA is TGTGCCAGCACGTACCGTGGGGAACTATTCTATGGCTACACCTTC. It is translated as CASTYRGELFYGYTF.

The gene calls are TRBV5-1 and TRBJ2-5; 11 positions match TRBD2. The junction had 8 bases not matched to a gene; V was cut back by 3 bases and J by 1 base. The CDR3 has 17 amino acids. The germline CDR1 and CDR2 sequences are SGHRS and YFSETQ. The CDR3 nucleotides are TGCGCCAGCAGCTCGCTTGGACTAGCGGGTACCCAAGAGACCCAGTACTTC. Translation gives CASSSLGLAGTQETQYF.

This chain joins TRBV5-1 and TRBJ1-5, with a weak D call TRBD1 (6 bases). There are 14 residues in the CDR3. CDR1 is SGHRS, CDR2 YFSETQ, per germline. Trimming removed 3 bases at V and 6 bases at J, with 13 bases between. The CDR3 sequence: CASSSTGYGQPQHF. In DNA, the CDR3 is TGCGCCAGCAGCTCTACAGGGTACGGTCAGCCCCAGCATTTT. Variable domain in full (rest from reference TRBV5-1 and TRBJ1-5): KAGVTQTPRYLIKTRGQQVTLSCSPISGHRSVSWYQQTPGQGLQFLFEYFSETQRNKGNFPGRFSGRQFSNSRSEMNVSTLELGDSALYLCASSSTGYGQPQHFGDGTRLSIL.

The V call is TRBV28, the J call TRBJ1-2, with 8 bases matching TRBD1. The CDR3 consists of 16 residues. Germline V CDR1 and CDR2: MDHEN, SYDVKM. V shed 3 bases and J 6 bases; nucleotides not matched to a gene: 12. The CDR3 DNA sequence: TGTGCCAGCAGTTTTATCCCTCGACAGGGGCGGGATGGCTACACCTTC. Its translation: CASSFIPRQGRDGYTF.